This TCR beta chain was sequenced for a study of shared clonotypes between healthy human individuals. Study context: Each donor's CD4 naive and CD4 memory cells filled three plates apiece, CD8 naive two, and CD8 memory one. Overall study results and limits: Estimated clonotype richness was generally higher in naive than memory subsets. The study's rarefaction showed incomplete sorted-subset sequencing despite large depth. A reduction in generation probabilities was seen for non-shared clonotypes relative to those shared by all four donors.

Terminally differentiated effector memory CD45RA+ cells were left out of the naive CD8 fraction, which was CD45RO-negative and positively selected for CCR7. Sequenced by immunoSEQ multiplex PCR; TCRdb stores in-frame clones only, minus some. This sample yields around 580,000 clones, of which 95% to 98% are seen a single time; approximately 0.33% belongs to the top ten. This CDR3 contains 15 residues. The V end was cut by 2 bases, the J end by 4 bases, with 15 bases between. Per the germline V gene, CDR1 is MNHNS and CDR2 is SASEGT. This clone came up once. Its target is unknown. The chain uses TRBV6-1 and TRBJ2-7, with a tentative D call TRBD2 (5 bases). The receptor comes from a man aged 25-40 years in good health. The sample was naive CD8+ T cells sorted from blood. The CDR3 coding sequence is TGTGCCAGCAGTGAACCGGGGATGGGTTTTTACGAGCAGTACTTC. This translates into CASSEPGMGFYEQYF.